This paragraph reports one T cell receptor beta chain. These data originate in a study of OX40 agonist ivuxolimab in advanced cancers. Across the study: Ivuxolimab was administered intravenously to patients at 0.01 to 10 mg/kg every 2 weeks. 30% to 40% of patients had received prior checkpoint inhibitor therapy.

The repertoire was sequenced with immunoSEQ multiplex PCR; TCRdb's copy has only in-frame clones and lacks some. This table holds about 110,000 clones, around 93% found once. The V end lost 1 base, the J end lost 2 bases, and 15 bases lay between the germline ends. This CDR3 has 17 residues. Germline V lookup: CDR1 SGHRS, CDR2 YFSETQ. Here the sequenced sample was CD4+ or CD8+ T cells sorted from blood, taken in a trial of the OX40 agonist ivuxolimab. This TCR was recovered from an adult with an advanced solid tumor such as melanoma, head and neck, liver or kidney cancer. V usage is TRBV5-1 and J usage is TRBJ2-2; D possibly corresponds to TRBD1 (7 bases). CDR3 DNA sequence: TGCGCCAGCAGCTTGTTGGGCAGGGGGGCTAACACCGGGGAGCTGTTTTTT. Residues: CASSLLGRGANTGELFF.